A selection of T cell receptor beta chains follows, all from one sample in a study of T cell changes during pregnancy in multiple sclerosis. Some clones are missing from TCRdb's copy, which holds only in-frame ones; the method was immunoSEQ multiplex PCR. The data show tens of thousands of clones, with about 91% seen just once and 0.8% to 1% held by the top ten. This specimen was peripheral blood, taken in the first trimester of pregnancy. Source of these receptors: a female donor with multiple sclerosis, enrolled in a pregnancy study. Each CDR3 is given without its conserved first and last residue.

TRBJ1-4,TRBV21-1,ASSKWGPCCWVQHEKLF
TRBJ2-7,TRBV7-8,ASRLGQGAYEQY
TRBJ1-1,TRBV18,ASFTTSVNTEAF
TRBJ2-3,TRBV5-4,ASSLAELAGEPLTDTQY
TRBJ1-2,TRBV21-1,ASSKQWVQLTTNYGYT
TRBJ1-1,TRBV5-1,ASSLAGRGNTEAF
TRBJ2-3,TRBV21-1,ARTTSGGSTDTQY
TRBJ2-7,TRBV20-1,SAQLQAEQY
TRBJ1-1,TRBV11-2,ASRLGTANTEAF
TRBJ1-5,TRBV7-2,ASSLIRTGGARASQPQH
TRBJ2-7,TRBV9,ASSASETGAGPPYEQY
TRBJ1-6,TRBV6-6,ASSYGTGGNSPLH
TRBJ1-1,TRBV25-1,ATQFGVTEAF
TRBJ1-3,TRBV7-2,ASSPTGLGNTIY
TRBJ2-7,TRBV7-8,ASSLVGQGAGEQY
TRBJ1-2,TRBV7-2,ASSPRQGLYGYT
TRBJ1-4,TRBV30,AWSAGAVSGEKLF
TRBJ2-3,TRBV6-5,ASSQTFGVTDTQY
TRBJ2-7,TRBV5-1,ASSLALAGGEQY
TRBJ1-2,TRBV7-3,ASSPTVTHGYT
TRBJ2-3,TRBV2,ASSEGLATDTQY
TRBJ1-1,TRBV7-2,ASSLGRGGGTF
TRBJ1-3,TRBV6-5,ASSYRAGVGNTIY
TRBJ1-1,TRBV4-2,ASSPRQGKAF